These 2 T cell receptor beta chains share one sample of origin, sequenced in a study of patients and donors after allogeneic stem cell transplantation. TCRdb re-called the RT-PCR reads with MiXCR, one entry per CDR3 protein. The table records about 160,000 distinct CDR3 sequences, around 30% of them present only once. Sequencing was carried out using blood, either unsorted or a sorted T cell fraction (not recorded which). The receptors shown here come from a human donor who was either an allogeneic HSCT recipient or a stem cell or donor lymphocyte infusion donor (not recorded which). It is not recorded whose cells these are; they may come from a transplant donor.

The chain combines TRBV5-1 with TRBJ1-1; the D is unclear. This CDR3 is 13 amino acids long. Germline values: CDR1 SGHRS, CDR2 YFSETQ. Trimming shortened V by 6 bases and J by 4 bases, and 13 bases separated the two germline ends. The CDR3 protein is CASKRLGLTEAFF. The CDR3 DNA reads as TGCGCCAGCAAAAGGCTAGGTCTCACTGAAGCTTTCTTT.

This clonotype was seen more than once but under ten times. The V and J genes are TRBV5-6 and TRBJ2-3, with D perhaps matching TRBD2 (5 bases). CDR3 length: 12 amino acids. From germline, CDR1 is SGHDT and CDR2 YYEEEE. V was pared by 4 bases and J by 9 bases, with 12 bases between. The CDR3, as DNA: TGTGCCAGCAGCCAATCGCGGGCCACGCAGTATTTT. This gives the protein CASSQSRATQYF.